The rows below give T cell receptor beta chains drawn from one sample of a study of T cell responses to AZD1222 COVID-19 vaccine. TCRdb's copy holds only in-frame clones and misses some; the assay was immunoSEQ multiplex PCR. The table includes fewer than 35,000 clones, more than 85% detected once. The sample in question was peripheral blood, obtained on day 0 of AZD1222 vaccination. These receptors were collected from an adult in good health. CDR3s include the opening cysteine and the closing phenylalanine or tryptophan. The D gene is left open where the match is weak. Clone size is given for some rows only: seen once, a few or many times, or a class if the clone is expanded.

CDR3aa: CASSEGGGNQPQHF
CDR3nt: TGTGCCAGCAGTGAGGGCGGAGGTAATCAGCCCCAGCATTTT
abundance: -
v_gene: TRBV6-1
d_gene: -
j_gene: TRBJ1-5

CDR3aa: CASSPGTGWYF
CDR3nt: TGTGCCAGCAGCCCCGGGACAGGGTGGTACTTC
abundance: -
v_gene: TRBV6-5
d_gene: TRBD1
j_gene: TRBJ2-7

CDR3aa: CASGTWEGGEYGYTF
CDR3nt: TGTGCCAGCGGTACGTGGGAAGGGGGCGAGTATGGCTACACCTTC
abundance: once
v_gene: TRBV6-5
d_gene: TRBD1
j_gene: TRBJ1-2

CDR3aa: CASSQDGQGYGYTF
CDR3nt: TGTGCCAGCAGCCAAGATGGCCAGGGCTATGGCTACACCTTC
abundance: -
v_gene: TRBV3-1/TRBV3-2
d_gene: -
j_gene: TRBJ1-2

CDR3aa: CASSPEGSYTDTQYF
CDR3nt: TGTGCCAGTAGCCCCGAAGGCTCCTACACAGATACGCAGTATTTT
abundance: -
v_gene: TRBV19
d_gene: -
j_gene: TRBJ2-3

CDR3aa: CASSYSRLRGQRQETQYF
CDR3nt: TGTGCCAGCAGTTACTCCCGGCTTAGGGGGCAAAGACAAGAGACCCAGTACTTC
abundance: -
v_gene: TRBV6-2/TRBV6-3
d_gene: TRBD1
j_gene: TRBJ2-5

CDR3aa: CASSQEMQGSYGYTF
CDR3nt: TGTGCCAGCAGCCAAGAAATGCAGGGCAGCTATGGCTACACCTTC
abundance: -
v_gene: TRBV3-1/TRBV3-2
d_gene: -
j_gene: TRBJ1-2

CDR3aa: CASITGGNSPLHF
CDR3nt: TGTGCCAGCATAACAGGGGGGAATTCACCCCTCCACTTT
abundance: few
v_gene: TRBV11-2
d_gene: TRBD1
j_gene: TRBJ1-6

CDR3aa: CASSPGTTYEQYF
CDR3nt: TGTGCCAGCAGTCCAGGAACCACCTACGAGCAGTACTTC
abundance: -
v_gene: TRBV6-5
d_gene: -
j_gene: TRBJ2-7

CDR3aa: CASSVVGTSGGETQYF
CDR3nt: TGTGCCAGCAGCGTAGTGGGGACTAGCGGGGGAGAGACCCAGTACTTC
abundance: -
v_gene: TRBV9
d_gene: TRBD2
j_gene: TRBJ2-5

CDR3aa: CASSNTGELFF
CDR3nt: TGCGCCAGCAGTAACACCGGGGAGCTGTTTTTT
abundance: once
v_gene: TRBV10-1
d_gene: -
j_gene: TRBJ2-2

CDR3aa: CGSLGYGYTF
CDR3nt: TGCGGGTCTTTGGGCTATGGCTACACCTTC
abundance: -
v_gene: TRBV29-1
d_gene: -
j_gene: TRBJ1-2

CDR3aa: CASSSRDGVNQPQHF
CDR3nt: TGTGCCAGCAGTTCCCGGGATGGGGTCAATCAGCCCCAGCATTTT
abundance: -
v_gene: TRBV6-5
d_gene: -
j_gene: TRBJ1-5

CDR3aa: CASSHTTSGGRNEQFF
CDR3nt: TGTGCCAGCAGCCATACTACTAGCGGGGGAAGGAATGAGCAGTTCTTC
abundance: once
v_gene: TRBV4-2
d_gene: TRBD2
j_gene: TRBJ2-1

CDR3aa: CASSLDPGREAFF
CDR3nt: TGTGCCAGCAGCTTAGATCCAGGGCGTGAAGCTTTCTTT
abundance: -
v_gene: TRBV11-3
d_gene: -
j_gene: TRBJ1-1

CDR3aa: CASTRSAYQPQHF
CDR3nt: TGTGCCAGCACCCGGTCAGCGTATCAGCCCCAGCATTTT
abundance: -
v_gene: TRBV7-2
d_gene: -
j_gene: TRBJ1-5

CDR3aa: CASSRGQGNYGYTF
CDR3nt: TGCGCCAGCAGCCGGGGACAGGGGAACTATGGCTACACCTTC
abundance: -
v_gene: TRBV5-1
d_gene: TRBD1
j_gene: TRBJ1-2

CDR3aa: CASSVAGTGSLAGGLETQYF
CDR3nt: TGTGCCAGCAGCGTTGCCGGGACAGGGAGCCTAGCGGGGGGGCTGGAGACCCAGTACTTC
abundance: -
v_gene: TRBV9
d_gene: TRBD2
j_gene: TRBJ2-5

CDR3aa: CASSLEGRASEQYF
CDR3nt: TGCGCCAGCAGCTTGGAAGGCAGGGCCAGCGAGCAGTACTTC
abundance: few
v_gene: TRBV5-1
d_gene: -
j_gene: TRBJ2-7

CDR3aa: CASSLDNSGNTIYF
CDR3nt: TGTGCCAGCAGCCTGGACAATTCTGGAAACACCATATATTTT
abundance: -
v_gene: TRBV5-6
d_gene: -
j_gene: TRBJ1-3

CDR3aa: CASSLGGQGTTDTQYF
CDR3nt: TGTGCCAGCAGCTTAGGAGGACAGGGGACAACAGATACGCAGTATTTT
abundance: once
v_gene: TRBV7-7
d_gene: TRBD1
j_gene: TRBJ2-3

CDR3aa: CASSEALRYEQYF
CDR3nt: TGTGCCAGCAGTGAAGCGCTGAGGTACGAGCAGTACTTC
abundance: -
v_gene: TRBV6-1
d_gene: -
j_gene: TRBJ2-7

CDR3aa: CASTRQGTNEKLFF
CDR3nt: TGTGCCAGCACCCGACAGGGAACTAATGAAAAACTGTTTTTT
abundance: -
v_gene: TRBV6-5
d_gene: TRBD1
j_gene: TRBJ1-4

CDR3aa: CASSSGRPGSPLHF
CDR3nt: TGTGCCAGCAGCTCGGGACGGCCCGGCTCACCCCTCCACTTT
abundance: -
v_gene: TRBV13
d_gene: -
j_gene: TRBJ1-6

CDR3aa: CASSYSDRPSYEQYF
CDR3nt: TGTGCCAGCAGTTACTCGGACAGGCCTTCCTACGAGCAGTACTTC
abundance: -
v_gene: TRBV6-2/TRBV6-3
d_gene: TRBD1
j_gene: TRBJ2-7

CDR3aa: CASRATGPSRQPQHF
CDR3nt: TGTGCCAGCAGGGCGACCGGGCCCAGCCGGCAGCCCCAGCATTTT
abundance: -
v_gene: TRBV27
d_gene: -
j_gene: TRBJ1-5

CDR3aa: CASSLYPGTGGSGELFF
CDR3nt: TGTGCCAGCAGTCTCTATCCCGGGACAGGGGGCTCCGGGGAGCTGTTTTTT
abundance: -
v_gene: TRBV6-6
d_gene: TRBD1
j_gene: TRBJ2-2

CDR3aa: CASSSPGLRSPLHF
CDR3nt: TGTGCCAGCAGTTCCCCGGGATTGAGGTCACCCCTCCACTTT
abundance: -
v_gene: TRBV6-5
d_gene: -
j_gene: TRBJ1-6

CDR3aa: CASREGGRKYSNQPQHF
CDR3nt: TGTGCCAGCAGGGAGGGGGGCCGAAAATATAGCAATCAGCCCCAGCATTTT
abundance: -
v_gene: TRBV7-6
d_gene: -
j_gene: TRBJ1-5

CDR3aa: CSVDRSVTNYGYTF
CDR3nt: TGCAGCGTTGACAGGAGTGTTACTAACTATGGCTACACCTTC
abundance: -
v_gene: TRBV29-1
d_gene: -
j_gene: TRBJ1-2

CDR3aa: CASITPHGANTGELFF
CDR3nt: TGTGCCAGTATTACGCCCCATGGGGCGAACACCGGGGAGCTGTTTTTT
abundance: once
v_gene: TRBV19
d_gene: -
j_gene: TRBJ2-2

CDR3aa: CASSPTVAGEQYF
CDR3nt: TGTGCCAGCAGCCCGACAGTTGCGGGGGAGCAGTACTTC
abundance: medium-sized
v_gene: TRBV27
d_gene: -
j_gene: TRBJ2-7

CDR3aa: CSVEAEDLPYGYTF
CDR3nt: TGCAGCGTTGAAGCAGAAGATTTACCCTATGGCTACACCTTC
abundance: -
v_gene: TRBV29-1
d_gene: -
j_gene: TRBJ1-2

CDR3aa: CASSFTGNTGELFF
CDR3nt: TGCGCCAGCAGCTTTACAGGGAACACCGGGGAGCTGTTTTTT
abundance: -
v_gene: TRBV5-1
d_gene: -
j_gene: TRBJ2-2

CDR3aa: CAIKREGIGYGYTF
CDR3nt: TGTGCCATCAAGAGGGAGGGTATAGGGTATGGCTACACCTTC
abundance: once
v_gene: TRBV10-3
d_gene: -
j_gene: TRBJ1-2

CDR3aa: CASSYWAGGPDFDETQYF
CDR3nt: TGTGCCAGCAGTTATTGGGCGGGGGGGCCGGATTTTGACGAGACCCAGTACTTC
abundance: -
v_gene: TRBV6-2/TRBV6-3
d_gene: TRBD2
j_gene: TRBJ2-5

CDR3aa: CAWSGRPASGRRYTF
CDR3nt: TGTGCCTGGAGTGGTCGACCCGCGTCAGGGAGACGCTACACCTTC
abundance: -
v_gene: TRBV30
d_gene: -
j_gene: TRBJ1-2

CDR3aa: CASSTNEHSYGYTF
CDR3nt: TGTGCCAGCAGCACAAATGAGCACAGCTATGGCTACACCTTC
abundance: -
v_gene: TRBV27
d_gene: -
j_gene: TRBJ1-2

CDR3aa: CASSSRGYTF
CDR3nt: TGTGCCAGCAGTTCTAGAGGCTACACCTTC
abundance: -
v_gene: TRBV28
d_gene: -
j_gene: TRBJ1-2

CDR3aa: CASNPPGPKETQYF
CDR3nt: TGTGCCAGCAACCCGCCGGGACCTAAAGAGACCCAGTACTTC
abundance: -
v_gene: TRBV6-5
d_gene: -
j_gene: TRBJ2-5